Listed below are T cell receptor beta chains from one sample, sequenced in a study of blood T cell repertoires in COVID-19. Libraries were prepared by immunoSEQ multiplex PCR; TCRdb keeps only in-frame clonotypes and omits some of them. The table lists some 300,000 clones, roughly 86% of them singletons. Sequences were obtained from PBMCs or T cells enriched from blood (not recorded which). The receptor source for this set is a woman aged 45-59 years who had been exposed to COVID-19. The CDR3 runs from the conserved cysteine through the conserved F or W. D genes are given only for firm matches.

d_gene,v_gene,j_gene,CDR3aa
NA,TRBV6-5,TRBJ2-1,CASSYDGVSGIEQFF
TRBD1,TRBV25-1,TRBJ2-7,CASSPNDRGLAYEQYF
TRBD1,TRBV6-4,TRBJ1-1,CASSPQQIQGANTEAFF
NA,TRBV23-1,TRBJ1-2,CASSQSAGEANYGYTF
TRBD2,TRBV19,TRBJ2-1,CASSVSTSGAYNEQFF
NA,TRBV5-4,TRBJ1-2,CASSVTAANYGYTF
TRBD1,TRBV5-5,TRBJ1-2,CASSLGGGTNYGYTF
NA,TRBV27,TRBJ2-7,CASSLGAGGAYEQYF
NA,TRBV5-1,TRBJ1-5,CASSQDGNQPQHF
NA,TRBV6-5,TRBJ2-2,CASSKQGNTGELFF
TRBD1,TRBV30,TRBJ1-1,CAWRRTGNTEAFF
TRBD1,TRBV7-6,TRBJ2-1,CASSSSQGVNEQFF
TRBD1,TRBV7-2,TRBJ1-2,CASSLDGQGANGYTF
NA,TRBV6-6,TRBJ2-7,CASSAGILHEQYF
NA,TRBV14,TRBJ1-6,CASSASWYNSPLHF
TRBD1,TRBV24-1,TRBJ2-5,CATGQGETQYF
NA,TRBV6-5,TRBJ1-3,CASRGPAGNTIYF
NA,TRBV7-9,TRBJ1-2,CASSLGGLDGYTF
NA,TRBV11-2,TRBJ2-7,CASSLDVSSYEQYF
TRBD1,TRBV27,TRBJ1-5,CASRPGTGDGQPQHF